This T cell receptor beta chain was recovered during a study of CD8 T cells in ankylosing spondylitis. V dropped 3 bases and J dropped 1 base, with 12 bases sitting between them. The CDR3 is 15 amino acids. CDR1 is DFQATT and CDR2 is SNEGSKA in the germline V gene (reference sequence). TCRdb reanalysed the 5' RACE reads using MiXCR and keeps one entry per CDR3 protein. Seen here are 470,000 or so distinct CDR3 sequences, 20% to 30% observed once, and the top ten hold 0.89%. Study-level findings and limits: Eight highly homologous variants made up a TCR beta motif, and this motif appeared characteristic of ankylosing spondylitis blood. Disease-linked clones were found to be CD8+ and relatively rare in peripheral blood.

Concerning this clonotype itself: Its antigen is as yet unknown.

V and J are TRBV20-1 and TRBJ2-2; weak D call: TRBD1 (6 bases). This clonotype was obtained from a male donor with ankylosing spondylitis. The sample comprised blood, either unsorted or a sorted T cell fraction (not recorded which). CDR3 coding DNA: TGCAGTGCTAGGTCAGGGGTGAGGAACACCGGGGAGCTGTTTTTT. It translates to CSARSGVRNTGELFF.